This T cell receptor (beta chain) was captured in a study of cytomegalovirus exposure and HLA in healthy donors. The CDR3 runs 14 residues. V shed 4 bases and J shed 0 bases, with 13 bases lying between them. CDR1 GTSNPN and CDR2 SVGIG come from the germline V gene (reference sequence). Regarding the study as a whole: First-cohort TCR clusters were later found to tend to co-occur in the 90 to 150 validation repertoires. Cytomegalovirus-associated TCR beta chains were listed, numbering 150 to 200. Diagnosis of cytomegalovirus status made by the classifier reportedly showed high specificity and sensitivity.

The donors were members of the validation cohort, which comprised approximately 120 subjects and was separate from the first cohort of 670 or so subjects. The data were produced by immunoSEQ multiplex PCR, yet TCRdb's version contains in-frame clones alone and is incomplete. The sample carries approximately 41,000 clones, just under 95% recorded once. This clone has just a few counts. Its antigen is still unknown. V is TRBV30 and J is TRBJ2-7; D might be TRBD2 (5 bases). The sequence was collected from a man between 18 and 35 years old in good health and CMV-seronegative. The material sequenced was PBMCs. CDR3 sequence: CAWKRRGLSYEQYF. The CDR3 region has the DNA TGTGCCTGGAAGCGGCGCGGTCTCTCCTACGAGCAGTACTTC.